This T cell receptor (beta chain) is drawn from a study of OX40 agonist ivuxolimab in advanced cancers. Study context: At 0.01 to 10 mg/kg, ivuxolimab was administered intravenously to patients every 2 weeks.

CDR1 is SGHDN and CDR2 is FVKESK in the germline V gene. This CDR3 has 13 residues. Only in-frame clones appear in the TCRdb table, and some are missing; sequencing was by immunoSEQ multiplex PCR. The sample holds 65,000 to 85,000 clones, about 90% seen once. Notes on this clone: The junction departs from the called germline gene at one end, perhaps through a read error.

Sequences were derived from CD4+ or CD8+ T cells sorted from blood, sampled in a trial of the OX40 agonist ivuxolimab. The clonotype comes from an adult with an advanced solid tumor such as melanoma, head and neck, liver or kidney cancer. The chain joins TRBV14 to TRBJ1-1; D is ambiguous. The CDR3 bases are TGTGCCAGCAGCCAATTCGAGAACGCTGAAGCTTTCTTT. This gives the protein CASSQFENAEAFF.